This TCR beta chain was obtained from a study of T cell responses to AZD1222 COVID-19 vaccine. Study-wide context: Second-dose schedules of about 4 or about 12 weeks were combined. Study-wide results and caveats: Spike was spanned by vaccine-associated CD4 TCRs, with dominance at 160-218 and 743-854. Repertoires were obtained solely post-peak T cell response. In the spike-specific TCR repertoire, nearly half reportedly target unmutated variant regions.

Germline CDR1 reads LNHNV; CDR2 reads YYDKDF (reference sequence). The CDR3 is made up of 16 amino acids. V was clipped by 0 bases and J by 1 base, with 12 bases between them. Turning to this clone: What it recognizes is unknown.

Clones were sequenced by immunoSEQ multiplex PCR, and TCRdb holds only the in-frame ones, with some missing. The sample yields 150,000 to 200,000 clones, 94% seen once. The V gene is TRBV15, the J gene TRBJ1-1; tentatively, D is TRBD1 (5 bases). The source is an adult in good health. The sample here was peripheral blood, taken on day 0 of AZD1222 vaccination. CDR3 nucleotides: TGTGCCACCAGCAGAGACCCGGGACGGAAGAACACTGAAGCTTTCTTT. Encoded protein: CATSRDPGRKNTEAFF.